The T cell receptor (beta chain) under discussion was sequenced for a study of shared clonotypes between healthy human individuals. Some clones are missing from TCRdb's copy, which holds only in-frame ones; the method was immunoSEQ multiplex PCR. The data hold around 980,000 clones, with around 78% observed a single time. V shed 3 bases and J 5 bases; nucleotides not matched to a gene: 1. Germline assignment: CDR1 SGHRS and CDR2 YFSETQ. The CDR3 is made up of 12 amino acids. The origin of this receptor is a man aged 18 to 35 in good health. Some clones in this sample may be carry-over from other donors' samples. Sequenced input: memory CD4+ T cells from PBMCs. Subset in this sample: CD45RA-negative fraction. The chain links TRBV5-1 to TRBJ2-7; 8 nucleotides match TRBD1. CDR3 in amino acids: CASSYRGDEQYF. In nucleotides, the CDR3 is TGCGCCAGCAGCTACAGGGGGGACGAGCAGTACTTC.